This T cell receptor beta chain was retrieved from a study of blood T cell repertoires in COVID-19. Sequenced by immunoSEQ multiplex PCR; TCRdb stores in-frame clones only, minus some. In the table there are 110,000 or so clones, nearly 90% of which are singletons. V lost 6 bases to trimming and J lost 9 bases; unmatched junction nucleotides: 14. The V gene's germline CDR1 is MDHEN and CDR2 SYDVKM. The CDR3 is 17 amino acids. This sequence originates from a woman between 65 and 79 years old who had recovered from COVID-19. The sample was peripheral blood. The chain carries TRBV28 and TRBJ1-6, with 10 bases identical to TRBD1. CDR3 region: CASRPSRTGGNRSPLHF. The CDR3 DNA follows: TGTGCCAGCAGGCCCTCGCGGACAGGGGGAAATCGTTCACCCCTCCACTTT.